The rows below give T cell receptor beta chains drawn from one sample of a study of T-cell reconstitution after alpha-beta-depleted transplantation in children. TCRdb reanalysed the PCR reads using MiXCR and keeps one entry per CDR3 protein. Among around 370,000 distinct CDR3 sequences listed, around a tenth were seen once. This specimen consisted of PBMCs from the stem cell graft donor, obtained from the stem cell graft. The receptors stem from a human donor who donated a stem cell graft to a child with acute lymphoblastic leukemia. Each CDR3 is given with its conserved first and last residue. D genes are given only for firm matches. Size is stated for part of the rows, as once, few or many counts, or as a class when the clone is expanded.

J gene | D gene | V gene | clone size | CDR3 DNA | CDR3 protein
TRBJ2-1 | NA | TRBV7-9 | few | TGTGCCAGCAGCCCACTCGGATGGAATGAGCAGTTCTTC | CASSPLGWNEQFF
TRBJ1-1 | TRBD1 | TRBV5-1 | many | TGCGCCAGCAGCTTGGCACGGACAGGGGGCACTGAAGCTTTCTTT | CASSLARTGGTEAFF
TRBJ2-7 | TRBD2 | TRBV5-1 | many | TGTGCCAGCAGTTCGGGGGGCTACGAGCAGTACTTC | CASSSGGYEQYF
TRBJ1-2 | NA | TRBV29-1 | few | TGCAGCGTTGTGGGGCGGGGGCTTGGGAATGGCTACACCTTC | CSVVGRGLGNGYTF
TRBJ2-6 | NA | TRBV5-1 | NA | TGCGCCAGCAGCTCCGCCGCACATAGCTCTGGGGCCAACGTCCTGACTTTC | CASSSAAHSSGANVLTF
TRBJ2-1 | TRBD1 | TRBV20-1 | many | TGCAGCGGGACAGGGCCGTCCAATGAGCAGTTCTTC | CSGTGPSNEQFF
TRBJ2-4 | TRBD1 | TRBV5-1 | many | TGCGCCAGCAGCTTGGAGGGGACAGGGGGCGCGAACATTCAGTACTTC | CASSLEGTGGANIQYF
TRBJ1-5 | TRBD1 | TRBV27 | NA | TGTGCCACCAGTTCCATGGACAGGGGGAGAAATCAGCCCCAGCATTTT | CATSSMDRGRNQPQHF
TRBJ2-3 | TRBD2 | TRBV7-9 | NA | TGTGCCAGCAGCTCGACTAGCGGGAGTCTCGGCACAGATACGCAGTATTTT | CASSSTSGSLGTDTQYF
TRBJ2-7 | NA | TRBV4-1 | many | TGCGCCAGCAGCCAAGATTTTGCAGGGTCCTACAACGAGCAGTACTTC | CASSQDFAGSYNEQYF
TRBJ2-3 | NA | TRBV10-3 | many | TGTGCCATCGGGGGGACAGTGGGGACAGATACGCAGTATTTT | CAIGGTVGTDTQYF
TRBJ2-6 | NA | TRBV5-6 | few | TGTGCCAGCAGCTTGCCGGTGGGGTCTGGGGCCAACGTCCTGACTTTC | CASSLPVGSGANVLTF
TRBJ1-3 | NA | TRBV7-6 | NA | TGTGCCAGCAGCTTGGACGGGGCCTCTGGAAACACCATATATTTT | CASSLDGASGNTIYF
TRBJ1-2 | NA | TRBV6-1 | NA | TGTGCCAGCAGTGACGGGCCCTACGACGGCTACACCTTC | CASSDGPYDGYTF
TRBJ2-1 | TRBD2 | TRBV20-1 | few | TGCAGTGCTACCAAGGGACTAGCGGGAGGTCGCAATGAGCAGTTCTTC | CSATKGLAGGRNEQFF
TRBJ2-1 | TRBD2 | TRBV12-3/TRBV12-4 | few | TGTGCCAGCAGTTTAGCGCTAGGGACTAGCGGGACGGCGGGGAAGTTCTTC | CASSLALGTSGTAGKFF
TRBJ2-7 | NA | TRBV6-2/TRBV6-3 | many | TGTGCCAGCAACGGCGGGAATCCCTACGAGCAGTACTTC | CASNGGNPYEQYF
TRBJ2-7 | NA | TRBV29-1 | NA | TGCAGCGTCCCGGATCCGACAGCCTCCTATGAGCAGTACTTC | CSVPDPTASYEQYF
TRBJ1-1 | NA | TRBV5-1 | NA | TGCGCCAGCAGCTTGGGGTACGGAGGGCGGAACACTGAAGCTTTCTTT | CASSLGYGGRNTEAFF
TRBJ2-7 | TRBD2 | TRBV12-3/TRBV12-4 | many | TGTGCCAGCAGTCCGGGACTAGCGGGTAGCTCCTACGAGCAGTACTTC | CASSPGLAGSSYEQYF
TRBJ2-7 | NA | TRBV10-3 | many | TGTGCCATCAGTACCCCACCGGGACCCCTCTGCGAGCAGTACTTC | CAISTPPGPLCEQYF
TRBJ2-1 | TRBD2 | TRBV20-1 | few | TGCAGTGCTCCGCGTCCCGGGACTAGCGGGAGGGCCGGTGAGCAGTTCTTC | CSAPRPGTSGRAGEQFF
TRBJ2-1 | TRBD2 | TRBV5-6 | few | TGTGCCAGCAGCTTGGGCGGGAGTTATCATGAGCAGTTCTTC | CASSLGGSYHEQFF
TRBJ1-5 | NA | TRBV4-1 | NA | TGCGCCAGCAGCCAAGTAGGGCAGGGTTATCAGCCCCAGCATTTT | CASSQVGQGYQPQHF
TRBJ1-2 | NA | TRBV19 | NA | TGTGCCAGTACCCCTGCCTGGGGGTCAGCTAACTATGGCTACACCTTC | CASTPAWGSANYGYTF
TRBJ2-7 | TRBD1 | TRBV11-1 | many | TGTGCCAGCAGTTTCCAACAGGGGGCTCGGAACGAGCAGTACTTC | CASSFQQGARNEQYF
TRBJ1-3 | NA | TRBV5-1 | many | TGCGCCAGCAGCTTGGAACCTTTCTCTACTGGAAACACCATATATTTT | CASSLEPFSTGNTIYF
TRBJ1-6 | TRBD1 | TRBV7-9 | NA | TGTGCCAGCAGCGCGACGGGACAGGGAATCTCACCCCTCCACTTT | CASSATGQGISPLHF
TRBJ1-5 | NA | TRBV4-3 | NA | TGCGCCAGCAGCCAAGATACGTCCAGGCCCAATCAGCCCCAGCATTTT | CASSQDTSRPNQPQHF
TRBJ1-5 | NA | TRBV7-8 | few | TGTGCCAGCAGCTTAGCGCGAGGCCCCCAGCATTTT | CASSLARGPQHF
TRBJ2-7 | NA | TRBV10-3 | NA | TGTGCCATCAGTGAGCCCAAGGGACTTGGAGTTCGCATCGAGCAGTACTTC | CAISEPKGLGVRIEQYF
TRBJ1-5 | NA | TRBV12-3/TRBV12-4 | few | TGTGCCAGCAGTTTGTATAATAGCAATCAGCCCCAGCATTTT | CASSLYNSNQPQHF
TRBJ1-1 | NA | TRBV20-1 | NA | TGCAGTGCTAGAGTCCGGACAACGAACACTGAAGCTTTCTTT | CSARVRTTNTEAFF
TRBJ2-1 | TRBD2 | TRBV12-3/TRBV12-4 | NA | TGTGCCAGCAGCTCTACACATGGGGCTAGCGGGAGTGGCAATGAGCAGTTCTTC | CASSSTHGASGSGNEQFF
TRBJ1-1 | TRBD1 | TRBV5-1 | NA | TGCGCCAGCAGCCTCCCCGGACAGGCTGAAGCTTTCTTT | CASSLPGQAEAFF
TRBJ1-5 | NA | TRBV12-3/TRBV12-4 | few | TGTGCCAGCAGTTCATGGGACGGTCAGCCCCAGCATTTT | CASSSWDGQPQHF
TRBJ1-1 | NA | TRBV9 | NA | TGTGCCAGCAGCGTGGGGGGCCCTGAAGCTTTCTTT | CASSVGGPEAFF
TRBJ2-3 | NA | TRBV15 | NA | TGTGCCACCAGTATGGACGGTAGCACAGATACGCAGTATTTT | CATSMDGSTDTQYF
TRBJ2-3 | NA | TRBV27 | many | TGTGCCAGCAGTTTAGAACTGCACACAGATACGCAGTATTTT | CASSLELHTDTQYF
TRBJ2-7 | TRBD1 | TRBV4-1 | NA | TGCGCCAGCAGCCAGACAGGGAGTAACCGCGAGCAGTACTTC | CASSQTGSNREQYF